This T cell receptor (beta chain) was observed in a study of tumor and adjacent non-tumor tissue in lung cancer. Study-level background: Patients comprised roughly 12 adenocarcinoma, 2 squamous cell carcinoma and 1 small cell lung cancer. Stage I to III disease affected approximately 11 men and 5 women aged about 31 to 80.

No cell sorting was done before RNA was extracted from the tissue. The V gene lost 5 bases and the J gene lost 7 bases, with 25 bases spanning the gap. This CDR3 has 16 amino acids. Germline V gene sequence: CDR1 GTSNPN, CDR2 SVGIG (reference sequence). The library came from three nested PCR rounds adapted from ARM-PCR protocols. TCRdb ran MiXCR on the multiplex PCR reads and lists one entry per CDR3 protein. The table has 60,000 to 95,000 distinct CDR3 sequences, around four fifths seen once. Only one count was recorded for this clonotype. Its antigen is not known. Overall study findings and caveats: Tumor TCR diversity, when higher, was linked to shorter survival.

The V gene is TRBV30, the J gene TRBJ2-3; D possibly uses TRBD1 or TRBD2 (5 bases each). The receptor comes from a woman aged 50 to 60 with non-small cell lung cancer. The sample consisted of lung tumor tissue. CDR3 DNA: TGTGCCTGGGGCCCACAAATTGGCCGGGGCGAACATACGCAGTATTTT. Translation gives CAWGPQIGRGEHTQYF.